The 14 T cell receptor beta chains below all came from one sample that was sequenced in a study of CXCR3-negative and CXCR3-positive naive CD8 T cells (dated by TCRdb to 2018 to 2020). For sequencing, a NextSeq 550 was employed. The Human TCR Profiling Kit (MiLaboratory) was used to prepare UMI-labeled 5' RACE TRB cDNA libraries. Reprocessed by TCRdb, the reads give a single entry per CDR3 protein sequence, without DNA. The sample table includes tens of thousands of distinct CDR3 sequences. Of the sample, about a quarter falls within the top ten clones. What was sequenced was memory CD8+ T cells from blood. The cell subset or site label corresponds to: conventional CD8+ memory T cells (TMEM), sorted as controls. These receptors were obtained from a human donor in good health. Some clones in this sample may be carry-over from other donors' samples.

The chain uses TRBV6-5 and TRBJ2-3; TCRdb's assignment of TRBD1 cannot be checked, as there is no DNA. The germline CDR1 and CDR2 sequences are MNHEY and SVGAGI. This CDR3 spans 14 amino acids. The CDR3 spells CASSYGGSTDTQYF.

This chain links TRBV6-5 with TRBJ1-2; TCRdb indicates TRBD1, and absent DNA this call remains unverified. The CDR3 totals 15 residues. Germline values: CDR1 MNHEY, CDR2 SVGAGI. CDR3: CASSLQGRANYGYTF.

This chain joins TRBV6-1 and TRBJ2-1; TCRdb selects TRBD1, and the lack of DNA leaves this call unchecked. Germline V lookup: CDR1 MNHNS, CDR2 SASEGT. The CDR3 covers 15 residues. This CDR3 reads CASSELKQGGHEQFF.

The rearrangement links TRBV28 to TRBJ1-1. The germline CDR1 and CDR2 sequences are MDHEN and SYDVKM. The CDR3 has 15 residues. The CDR3 protein is CASSLRADLNTEAFF.

The J gene is TRBJ2-1, the V gene TRBV7-8. The CDR3 has 14 residues. The germline CDR1 and CDR2 sequences are SGHVS and FQNEAQ. The chain's CDR3 is CASSLVNSHNEQFF.

The CDR3 sequence: CASSQILAGDSYNEQFF. The chain recombines TRBV4-3 with TRBJ2-1; with no DNA, the TCRdb D assignment of TRBD2 cannot be verified. This CDR3 comprises 17 residues. The germline V gene encodes CDR1 LGHNA and CDR2 YSLEER.

V usage is TRBV11-3 and J usage is TRBJ2-1; TCRdb's D gene call, TRBD1, goes unchecked for lack of DNA. The CDR3 spans 16 residues. Germline CDR1 SGHNT, CDR2 YENEEA. CDR3 sequence reads: CASSLDRGVGYNEQFF.

The chain joins TRBV20-1 to TRBJ2-1; TCRdb's assignment of TRBD2 cannot be checked, as there is no DNA. Germline V gene data show CDR1 as DFQATT and CDR2 as SNEGSKA (reference sequence). The CDR3 is 15 residues long. CDR3 amino acids: CSARGWTSLSYEQFF.

This chain uses TRBV29-1 with TRBJ2-6. There are 14 residues in the CDR3. Looked up from germline, CDR1 is SQVTM and CDR2 is ANQGSEA. The CDR3 here is CSVPRSGGANVLTF.

This chain connects TRBV19 to TRBJ1-6; without DNA, the TCRdb call of TRBD1 cannot be checked. This CDR3 has 14 residues. CDR1 LNHDA and CDR2 SQIVND come from the germline V gene (reference sequence). The CDR3 sequence: CASRDRLYNSPLHF.

The chain couples TRBV6-2 or TRBV6-3 to TRBJ2-1; without DNA, the TCRdb call of TRBD2 cannot be checked. The V gene's germline CDR1 is MNHEY and CDR2 SVGEGT. The CDR3 is made up of 16 amino acids. CDR3: CASSYSMGSGASEQFF.

The chain combines TRBV29-1 with TRBJ2-1; TCRdb's D gene call, TRBD2, goes unchecked for lack of DNA. This CDR3 has 15 residues. The germline V gene has CDR1 SQVTM and CDR2 ANQGSEA. CDR3: CSVEVVLAGYNEQFF.

The chain links TRBV7-8 to TRBJ2-5; the TRBD2 assignment by TCRdb is unverifiable without DNA. This CDR3 has 14 amino acids. Germline CDR1 and CDR2: SGHVS and FQNEAQ. The CDR3 sequence: CASSSLAGGETQYF.

V is TRBV6-1 and J is TRBJ1-4. The germline V gene has CDR1 MNHNS and CDR2 SASEGT. There are 13 residues in the CDR3. The CDR3 sequence is CATAEGGYEKLFF.